One sample yielded the 30 T cell receptor beta chains listed below, sequenced in a study of low-dose radiotherapy and immunotherapy resistance in tumors. Time point reported: before trial treatment. TRAV and TRBV primers primed cDNA for both TCRalpha and TCRbeta. With a V-primer adapter and a constant-region primer, TCRs were amplified for roughly 21 PCR cycles. TCRdb redid the calling of the reads with MiXCR, one entry per CDR3 protein. This table has tens of thousands of distinct CDR3 sequences, approximately 25% appearing once. This specimen consisted of PBMCs, obtained before treatment. The receptors stem from a male donor with prostate cancer.

In its sample, this clonotype was seen many times. The chain employs TRBV20-1 and TRBJ2-3; the match to TRBD2 covers 13 bases. V shed 0 bases and J 9 bases; nucleotides not matched to a gene: 6. Germline V gene lookup returns CDR1 DFQATT and CDR2 SNEGSKA (reference sequence). This CDR3 is 15 amino acids long. CDR3 nucleotide sequence: TGCAGTGCTAGAGATTTAGGACTAGCGGGAGCCACGCAGTATTTT. It yields the protein CSARDLGLAGATQYF.

This clonotype was picked up many times. The chain combines TRBV5-1 with TRBJ2-3; D might be TRBD2 (5 bases). Germline CDR1 reads SGHRS; CDR2 reads YFSETQ. This CDR3 contains 14 residues. V was cut by 5 bases and J by 1 base, with 11 bases left in between. The CDR3 sequence: CASRTRWGTDTQYF. CDR3 nucleotide sequence: TGCGCCAGCAGAACTAGGTGGGGCACAGATACGCAGTATTTT.

This clonotype occurred many times. The rearrangement uses TRBV2 and TRBJ1-2; D may be TRBD1 (5 bases). The germline V and J ends were trimmed by 6 bases and 4 bases, with 15 bases remaining between them. The CDR3 has 14 residues. CDR1 is SNHLY, CDR2 FYNNEI, per germline. The CDR3 spells CASRGDWSGYGYTF. CDR3 bases: TGTGCCAGCAGGGGGGATTGGTCGGGCTATGGCTACACCTTC.

The V call is TRBV27, the J call TRBJ1-1; D might be TRBD1 (5 bases). The germline V and J ends were trimmed by 6 bases and 4 bases, with 18 bases remaining between them. The CDR3 covers 15 residues. Germline loops: CDR1 MNHEY, CDR2 SMNVEV (reference sequence). The DNA for the CDR3 is TGTGCCAGCAGCCAGAACATGGAGGGGACCACTGAAGCTTTCTTT. It specifies CASSQNMEGTTEAFF.

This clonotype was recorded only once. The J gene is TRBJ2-5, the V gene TRBV10-3; D not certain. The CDR3 runs 12 residues. Trimming shortened V by 4 bases and J by 3 bases, and 6 bases separated the two germline ends. CDR1 is ENHRY and CDR2 is SYGVKD in the germline V gene. CDR3 sequence reads: CAISGDEETQYF. CDR3 sequence (DNA): TGTGCCATCAGTGGGGATGAAGAGACCCAGTACTTC.

This clonotype was recorded at least ten times. The chain links TRBV11-2 to TRBJ2-2; D is possibly TRBD1 (5 bases). Trimming took 5 bases from V and 6 from J, leaving 16 bases between them. In germline, CDR1 is SGHAT, CDR2 FQNNGV. The CDR3 sequence is 15 residues long. Here the CDR3 DNA reads TGTGCCAGCAGCATCGTGCGGCAGGGATCCGGGGAGCTGTTTTTT. Residues: CASSIVRQGSGELFF. The variable domain in full, completed from reference TRBV11-2 and TRBJ2-2, reads EAGVAQSPRYKIIEKRQSVAFWCNPISGHATLYWYQQILGQGPKLLIQFQNNGVVDDSQLPKDRFSAERLKGVDSTLKIQPAKLEDSAVYLCASSIVRQGSGELFFGEGSRLTVL.

This clonotype was observed at least ten times. The V and J genes are TRBV28 and TRBJ2-7, with TRBD2 identical over 9 bases. CDR3 size: 19 residues. V was pared by 6 bases and J by 6 bases, with 24 bases of the junction left unmatched. Germline V lookup: CDR1 MDHEN, CDR2 SYDVKM. This CDR3 is CASSTGGLAGKYSAGEQYF. The CDR3 coding sequence is TGTGCCAGCAGCACCGGGGGGCTAGCGGGAAAATACTCCGCTGGCGAGCAGTACTTC.

A few counts support this clonotype. The gene calls are TRBV7-2 and TRBJ1-6; a possible D gene is TRBD1 (5 bases). CDR1 and CDR2 from the germline V gene are SGHTA and FQGNSA. The CDR3 sequence is 16 residues long. The V end lost 1 base, the J end lost 7 bases, and 14 bases lay between the germline ends. The CDR3 coding sequence is TGTGCCAGCAGCTTAGACGCCGGGGGGAGCAATTCACCCCTCCACTTT. Amino acid sequence: CASSLDAGGSNSPLHF.

The table lists this clonotype with many counts. This chain connects TRBV24-1 to TRBJ2-6; 7 positions agree with TRBD1. This CDR3 spans 15 amino acids. Germline trimming cut 4 bases from V and 4 bases from J; bases unmatched to any gene: 3. CDR1 is KGHDR, CDR2 SFDVKD, per germline. The CDR3 sequence is CATSEQGSGANVLTF. The CDR3 nucleotides are TGTGCCACCAGTGAACAGGGGTCCGGGGCCAACGTCCTGACTTTC.

Points on this clonotype: This may come from a read error, since a much larger clone is one base off. The CDR3, as DNA: TGTGCCAGCAGTAACCAAGACAGGGACAATGAGCAGTTCTTC. Encoded protein: CASSNQDRDNEQFF. The J gene is TRBJ2-1, the V gene TRBV27; 7 bases are a match to TRBD1. J lost 5 bases, V lost 5 bases, and 6 bases had no gene match. Germline loops: CDR1 MNHEY, CDR2 SMNVEV (reference sequence). The CDR3 extends over 14 amino acids.

This clonotype was found a few times. V usage is TRBV3-1 and J usage is TRBJ2-1; D may be TRBD1 (6 bases). Trimming shortened V by 5 bases and J by 10 bases, and 12 bases separated the two germline ends. The CDR3 is 12 residues long. CDR1 LGHDT and CDR2 YNNKEL come from the germline V gene (reference sequence). The DNA for the CDR3 is TGTGCCAGCAGCTACGGACAGTTAGAGCAGTTCTTC. Residues: CASSYGQLEQFF.

This chain links TRBV10-3 with TRBJ2-7; TRBD1 is a possible D gene (6 bases). The CDR3 has 14 amino acids. Germline loops: CDR1 ENHRY, CDR2 SYGVKD. V was trimmed by 1 base and J by 6 bases, leaving 13 bases between them. For the CDR3, the DNA is TGTGCCATCAGTGAGTTAACAGGGAAGGGCGAGCAGTACTTC. It encodes CAISELTGKGEQYF.

The rearrangement links TRBV9 to TRBJ1-1; D ambiguous. The ends were cut back, 0 bases at V and 5 bases at J, with 11 bases in the middle. The V gene's germline CDR1 is SGDLS and CDR2 YYNGEE. The CDR3 runs 14 residues. Written as DNA, the CDR3 is TGTGCCAGCAGCGTAGGGGGTGGTGGGACTGAAGCTTTCTTT. Amino acid sequence: CASSVGGGGTEAFF. The whole variable domain, filled in from reference TRBV9 and TRBJ1-1, reads DSGVTQTPKHLITATGQRVTLRCSPRSGDLSVYWYQQSLDQGLQFLIQYYNGEERAKGNILERFSAQQFPDLHSELNLSSLELGDSALYFCASSVGGGGTEAFFGQGTRLTVV.

At least ten counts were recorded for this clonotype. The rearrangement joins TRBV9 to TRBJ2-6; 9 nucleotides agree with TRBD1. The CDR3 consists of 17 residues. Germline V lookup: CDR1 SGDLS, CDR2 YYNGEE. Germline trimming cut 3 bases from V and 2 bases from J; bases unmatched to any gene: 6. CDR3 in DNA: TGTGCCAGCAGCGGGGACAGGGCCCCCGCTGGGGCCAACGTCCTGACTTTC. Its protein product is CASSGDRAPAGANVLTF. The whole variable domain, remainder taken from reference TRBV9 and TRBJ2-6, is DSGVTQTPKHLITATGQRVTLRCSPRSGDLSVYWYQQSLDQGLQFLIQYYNGEERAKGNILERFSAQQFPDLHSELNLSSLELGDSALYFCASSGDRAPAGANVLTFGAGSRLTVL.

This clonotype appeared many times. The J gene is TRBJ2-6, the V gene TRBV30, with TRBD1 identical over 7 bases. Trimming removed 3 bases from V and 2 bases from J; junction bases left unmatched: 7. This CDR3 has 16 amino acids. Germline values: CDR1 GTSNPN, CDR2 SVGIG (reference sequence). The CDR3 reads CAWRGAGQAGANVLTF. CDR3 in DNA: TGTGCCTGGAGAGGAGCCGGACAGGCTGGGGCCAACGTCCTGACTTTC.

This clonotype is medium-sized within its sample. The chain couples TRBV4-2 to TRBJ2-1; TRBD2 matches 13 bases. CDR1 is LGHNA, CDR2 YNFKEQ, per germline. CDR3 length: 14 amino acids. J gave up 9 bases and V 5 bases, and 4 bases lay outside the gene matches. CDR3 sequence: CASSTSGGAVEQFF. The CDR3 DNA reads TGTGCCAGCAGCACTAGCGGGGGGGCAGTTGAGCAGTTCTTC.

The DNA of the CDR3 is TGTGCCAGCTCCCCCTCTGGGGCCAACGTCCTGACTTTC. Translated, it gives CASSPSGANVLTF. The chain recombines TRBV3-1 with TRBJ2-6; D not certain. V lost 8 bases and J lost 0, with 5 bases in between. This CDR3 has 13 residues. In germline, CDR1 is LGHDT, CDR2 YNNKEL (reference sequence). The full variable domain, rest sourced from reference TRBV3-1 and TRBJ2-6, is DTAVSQTPKYLVTQMGNDKSIKCEQNLGHDTMYWYKQDSKKFLKIMFSYNNKELIINETVPNRFSPKSPDKAHLNLHINSLELGDSAVYFCASSPSGANVLTFGAGSRLTVL.

This clonotype occurred a few times. The V call is TRBV19, the J call TRBJ2-5; a possible D gene is TRBD1 (5 bases). Germline loops: CDR1 LNHDA, CDR2 SQIVND (reference sequence). V gave up 3 bases and J gave up 2 bases, with 7 bases separating them. The length of the CDR3 is 13 residues. For the CDR3, the DNA is TGTGCCAGTAGTATCCGACAGCAAGAGACCCAGTACTTC. Translated: CASSIRQQETQYF.

This clonotype showed up many times. The chain joins TRBV10-3 to TRBJ1-2, with 9 bases that match TRBD1. Germline V CDR1 and CDR2: ENHRY, SYGVKD. The CDR3 has 12 residues. After removal of 8 bases from V and 12 bases from J, the junction contained 10 bases not matched to a gene. The CDR3 protein is CAIQGQGSWHTF. As DNA, the CDR3 is TGTGCCATCCAGGGACAGGGCAGTTGGCACACCTTC.

This clonotype has at least ten counts. This chain uses TRBV9 with TRBJ2-7; TRBD2 matches 8 bases. There are 14 residues in the CDR3. Trimming at V came to 3 bases and at J to 1 base, leaving 3 bases not matched to a gene. Germline V gene lookup returns CDR1 SGDLS and CDR2 YYNGEE. The CDR3 is CASSESSGSYEQYF. CDR3 nucleotides: TGTGCCAGCAGCGAGTCTAGCGGGTCCTACGAGCAGTACTTC.

The chain is built from TRBV18 and TRBJ2-7, with a possible D match to TRBD1 (5 bases). Trimming removed 3 bases at V and 6 bases at J, with 15 bases between. Germline V lookup: CDR1 KGHSH, CDR2 LQKENI. CDR3 length: 14 residues. CDR3 sequence reads: CASSPGIQGSEQYF. For the CDR3, the DNA is TGTGCCAGCTCACCTGGTATTCAGGGAAGCGAGCAGTACTTC.

This clonotype was seen more than once but under ten times. V and J are TRBV27 and TRBJ2-7; 7 bases align to TRBD1. CDR3 length equals 13 residues. V was clipped by 7 bases and J by 2 bases; unmatched bases: 5. Germline V gives CDR1 MNHEY, CDR2 SMNVEV (reference sequence). CDR3 sequence (DNA): TGTGCCAGCATCGGGACAGTGCCCTACGAGCAGTACTTC. Its translation: CASIGTVPYEQYF.

The chain joins TRBV6-2 or TRBV6-3 to TRBJ1-1, with 7 bases aligning to TRBD1. Germline V lookup: CDR1 MNHEY, CDR2 SVGEGT. This CDR3 spans 12 amino acids. V trimming: 7 bases; J trimming: 5 bases; junction bases outside the gene matches: 4. CDR3 protein: CASKEGATEAFF. Here the CDR3 DNA reads TGTGCCAGCAAAGAGGGGGCAACTGAAGCTTTCTTT.

The chain combines TRBV28 with TRBJ1-2; tentatively, D is TRBD1 (6 bases). In germline, CDR1 is MDHEN, CDR2 SYDVKM. V lost 4 bases and J lost 5, with 8 bases in between. CDR3 length equals 12 residues. CDR3 in amino acids: CASSWTAYGYTF. DNA of the CDR3: TGTGCCAGCAGTTGGACAGCATATGGCTACACCTTC.

This clonotype has at least ten counts. The DNA for the CDR3 is TGTGCCAGCAGCCGGAGGGGGGGGGCGGATAATTCACCCCTCCACTTT. This encodes CASSRRGGADNSPLHF. The chain carries TRBV3-1 and TRBJ1-6; D possibly corresponds to TRBD1 (6 bases). V lost 4 bases and J 5 bases, leaving 15 bases between the germline ends. Germline lookup yields CDR1 LGHDT and CDR2 YNNKEL (reference sequence). This CDR3 contains 16 residues.

In this sample, this clonotype turned up many times. This sequence joins TRBV6-4 and TRBJ2-6; D uncertain. CDR1 and CDR2 from the germline V gene are MRHNA and SNTAGT. The V and J ends lost 7 bases and 0 bases respectively, with 4 bases between them. The CDR3 sequence is 13 residues long. The CDR3 protein is CASKDSGANVLTF. The CDR3 DNA reads as TGTGCCAGCAAAGACTCTGGGGCCAACGTCCTGACTTTC.

This clonotype was seen only a few times. The chain employs TRBV12-3 or TRBV12-4 and TRBJ1-3; tentatively, D is TRBD1 (5 bases). The CDR3 length is 17 residues. The V end lost 7 bases, the J end lost 0 bases, and 19 bases lay between the germline ends. As DNA, the CDR3 is TGTGCCAGCACTCCCCCGGGGGGACCATTCTCTGGAAACACCATATATTTT. This codes for CASTPPGGPFSGNTIYF.

There are many counts of this clonotype. V is TRBV9 and J is TRBJ2-7; 7 nucleotides align to TRBD1. Germline CDR1 is SGDLS and CDR2 is YYNGEE. The CDR3 length is 15 residues. V lost 0 bases, J lost 2 bases, and 5 bases stayed unmatched. The CDR3 region is CASSVATTGPYEQYF. The CDR3 bases are TGTGCCAGCAGCGTAGCTACGACAGGGCCCTACGAGCAGTACTTC.

This clonotype came up many times. The rearrangement joins TRBV7-2 to TRBJ2-7, with TRBD1 matching over 7 bases. CDR1 is SGHTA, CDR2 FQGNSA, per germline. V shed 5 bases, J shed 2 bases, and the junction held 9 bases outside the gene matches. The CDR3 sequence is 15 residues long. CDR3 sequence reads: CASSLGQGVPYEQYF. The DNA for the CDR3 is TGTGCCAGCAGCCTTGGGCAGGGGGTACCCTACGAGCAGTACTTC.

This clonotype was observed at least ten times. The chain carries TRBV19 and TRBJ2-7; D possibly corresponds to TRBD2 (6 bases). This CDR3 region has 14 residues. V lost 6 bases and J 3 bases, leaving 15 bases between the germline ends. Germline assignment: CDR1 LNHDA and CDR2 SQIVND (reference sequence). The DNA for the CDR3 is TGTGCCAGTAGCGACACCGCGGGGCTCTACGAGCAGTACTTC. It translates to CASSDTAGLYEQYF.